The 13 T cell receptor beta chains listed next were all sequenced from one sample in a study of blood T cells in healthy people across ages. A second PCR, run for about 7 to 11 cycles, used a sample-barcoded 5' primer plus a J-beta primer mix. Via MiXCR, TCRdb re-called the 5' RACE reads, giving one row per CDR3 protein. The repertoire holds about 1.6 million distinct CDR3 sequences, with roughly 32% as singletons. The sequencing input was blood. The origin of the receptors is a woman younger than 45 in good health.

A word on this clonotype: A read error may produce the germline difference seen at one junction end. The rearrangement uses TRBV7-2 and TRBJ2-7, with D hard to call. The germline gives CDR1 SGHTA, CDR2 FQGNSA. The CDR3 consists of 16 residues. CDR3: CAGSLFDPASSYEQYF. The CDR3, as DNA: TGTGCCGGCAGCTTATTCGATCCTGCCAGTTCCTACGAGCAGTACTTC.

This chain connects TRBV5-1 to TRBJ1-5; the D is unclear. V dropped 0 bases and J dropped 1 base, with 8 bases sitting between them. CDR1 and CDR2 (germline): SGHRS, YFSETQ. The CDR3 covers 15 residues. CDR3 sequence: CASSLDGMSNQPQHF. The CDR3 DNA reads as TGCGCCAGCAGCTTGGATGGGATGAGCAATCAGCCCCAGCATTTT.

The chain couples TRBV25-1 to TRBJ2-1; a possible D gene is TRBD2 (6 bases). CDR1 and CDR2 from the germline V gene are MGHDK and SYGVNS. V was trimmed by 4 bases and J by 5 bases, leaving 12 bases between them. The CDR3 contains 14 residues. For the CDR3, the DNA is TGTGCCAGCAGTGGGGGACTGAAGAACAATGAGCAGTTCTTC. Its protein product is CASSGGLKNNEQFF.

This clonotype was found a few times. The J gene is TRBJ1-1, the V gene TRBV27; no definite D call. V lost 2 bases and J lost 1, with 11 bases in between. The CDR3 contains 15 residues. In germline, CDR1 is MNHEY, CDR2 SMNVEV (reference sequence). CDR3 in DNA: TGTGCCAGCAGTTTACTAGCGGGTACGAACACTGAAGCTTTCTTT. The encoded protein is CASSLLAGTNTEAFF.

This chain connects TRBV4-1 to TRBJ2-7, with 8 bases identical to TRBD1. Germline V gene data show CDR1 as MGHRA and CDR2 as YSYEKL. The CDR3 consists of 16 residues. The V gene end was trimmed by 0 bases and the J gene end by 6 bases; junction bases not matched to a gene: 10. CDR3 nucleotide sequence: TGCGCCAGCAGCCAAGATTCAGGACAGGGAGTTTCCGAGCAGTACTTC. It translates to CASSQDSGQGVSEQYF.

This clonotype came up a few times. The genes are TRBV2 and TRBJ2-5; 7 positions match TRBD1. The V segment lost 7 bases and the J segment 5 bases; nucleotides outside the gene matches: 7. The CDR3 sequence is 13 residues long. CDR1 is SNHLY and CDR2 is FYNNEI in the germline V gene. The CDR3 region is CASKGQVRETQYF. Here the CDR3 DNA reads TGTGCCAGCAAAGGACAGGTCCGGGAGACCCAGTACTTC.

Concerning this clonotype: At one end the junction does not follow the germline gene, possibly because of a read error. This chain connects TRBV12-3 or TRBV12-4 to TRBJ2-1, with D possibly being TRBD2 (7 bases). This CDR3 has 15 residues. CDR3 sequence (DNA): TGTGCCAGCATCTCCCGGGGGGCTTCCTACAGTGAGCAGTTCTTC. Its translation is CASISRGASYSEQFF.

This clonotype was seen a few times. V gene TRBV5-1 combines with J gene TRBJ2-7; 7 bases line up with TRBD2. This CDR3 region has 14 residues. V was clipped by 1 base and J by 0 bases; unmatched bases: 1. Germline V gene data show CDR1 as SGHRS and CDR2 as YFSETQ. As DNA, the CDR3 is TGCGCCAGCAGCTTGTGGGACTACTCCTACGAGCAGTACTTC. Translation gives CASSLWDYSYEQYF.

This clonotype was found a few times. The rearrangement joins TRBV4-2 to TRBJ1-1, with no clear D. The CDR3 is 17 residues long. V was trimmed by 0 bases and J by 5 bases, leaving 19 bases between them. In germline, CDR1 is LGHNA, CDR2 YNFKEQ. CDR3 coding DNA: TGTGCCAGCAGCCAAGAACCCCTGAGTGCGGGAGGGACTGAAGCTTTCTTT. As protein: CASSQEPLSAGGTEAFF.

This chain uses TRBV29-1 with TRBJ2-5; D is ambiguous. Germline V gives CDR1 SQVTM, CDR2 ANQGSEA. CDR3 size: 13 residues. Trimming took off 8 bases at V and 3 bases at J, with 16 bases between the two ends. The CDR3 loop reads CSPLSIGKETQYF. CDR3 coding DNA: TGCAGCCCCCTCTCGATAGGTAAAGAGACCCAGTACTTC.

In DNA form, the CDR3 reads TGTGCCACCAGCAGAGATTTAGCGATCCGTGAGCAGTTCTTC. Protein sequence: CATSRDLAIREQFF. The chain has TRBV15 and TRBJ2-1, with D possibly matching TRBD2 (5 bases). V was shortened by 0 bases and J by 9 bases, with 12 bases between the two germline ends. This CDR3 spans 14 amino acids. The V gene's germline CDR1 is LNHNV and CDR2 YYDKDF (reference sequence).

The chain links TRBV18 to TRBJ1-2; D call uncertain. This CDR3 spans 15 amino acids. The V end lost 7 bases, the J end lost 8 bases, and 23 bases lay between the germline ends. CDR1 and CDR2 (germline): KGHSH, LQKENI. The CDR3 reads CASFPREETYEGYTF. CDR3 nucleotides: TGTGCCAGCTTTCCTCGGGAGGAGACCTATGAAGGCTACACCTTC. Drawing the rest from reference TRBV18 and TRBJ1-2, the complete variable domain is NAGVMQNPRHLVRRRGQEARLRCSPMKGHSHVYWYRQLPEEGLKFMVYLQKENIIDESGMPKERFSAEFPKEGPSILRIQQVVRGDSAAYFCASFPREETYEGYTFGSGTRLTVV.

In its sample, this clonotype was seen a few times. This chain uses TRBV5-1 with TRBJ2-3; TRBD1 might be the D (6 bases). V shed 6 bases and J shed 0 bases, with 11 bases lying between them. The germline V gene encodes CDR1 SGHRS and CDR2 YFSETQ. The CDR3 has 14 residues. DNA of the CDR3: TGCGCCAGCAAAAGACAGGCGAGCACAGATACGCAGTATTTT. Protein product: CASKRQASTDTQYF.